The T cell receptor (beta chain) under discussion was sequenced for a study of OX40 agonist ivuxolimab in advanced cancers. Study as a whole: Melanoma, hepatocellular carcinoma, head and neck or renal cell cancer occurred in dose-escalation patients.

This CDR3 has 15 residues. CDR1 SGHRS and CDR2 YFSETQ come from the germline V gene. V lost 4 bases, J lost 5 bases, and 13 bases lay in between. Points on this clone: Its antigen is unidentified.

TCRdb's table, derived via immunoSEQ multiplex PCR, lists solely in-frame clones and lacks some. The sample has 45,000 to 60,000 clones; over 60% are singletons. Study findings and constraints: At doses 0.1 to 3.0 mg/kg, CD4+ and CD8+ clones expanded. Partial responders at 0.1-3.0 mg/kg had among the lowest clonal expansion.

This TCR came from an adult with an advanced solid tumor such as melanoma, head and neck, liver or kidney cancer. The chain couples TRBV5-1 to TRBJ1-6; D perhaps matches TRBD1 (5 bases). The material was CD4+ or CD8+ T cells sorted from blood, obtained in a trial of the OX40 agonist ivuxolimab. CDR3 residues: CASSVSGRDNSPLHF. The DNA for the CDR3 is TGCGCCAGCAGCGTCTCGGGACGCGATAATTCACCCCTCCACTTT.